These 2 T cell receptor beta chains came from one sample sequenced in a study of T-cell reconstitution after alpha-beta-depleted transplantation in children. Unique molecular identifiers were incorporated when the TCRbeta library was constructed. TCRdb recomputed calls from the PCR reads with MiXCR, one row per CDR3 protein. The data show 800,000 to 1,000,000 distinct CDR3 sequences, around 30% seen once. Sequences were derived from PBMCs, mostly from graft donor cells, sampled 360 days after TCRalphabeta/CD19-depleted stem cell transplant. The receptor source for this set is a boy in the first two years of life who had a stem cell transplant for SCID, so the T cells may come from the graft donor.

This clonotype has ten or more counts. The chain is built from TRBV12-3 or TRBV12-4 and TRBJ2-1; D remains unclear. V was trimmed by 6 bases and J by 6 bases, leaving 9 bases between them. The CDR3 sequence is 12 residues long. CDR3 residues: CASSSRGNEQFF. CDR3 coding DNA: TGTGCCAGCAGCTCCCGTGGCAATGAGCAGTTCTTC.

This clonotype has at least ten counts. The CDR3 reads CASRTRPGASTDTQYF. CDR3 sequence (DNA): TGTGCCAGCAGGACCCGGCCAGGGGCTTCCACAGATACGCAGTATTTT. The chain joins TRBV6-6 to TRBJ2-3; TRBD1 is a possible D gene (6 bases). Germline V CDR1 and CDR2: MNHNY, SVGAGI (reference sequence). The CDR3 totals 16 residues. Trimming cost V 6 bases and J 2 bases, with 18 bases left between them.